Listed below are T cell receptor beta chains from one sample, sequenced in a study of cytomegalovirus exposure and HLA in healthy donors. Sequenced by immunoSEQ multiplex PCR; TCRdb stores in-frame clones only, minus some. Of roughly 150,000 clones in the sample, approximately 80% were seen once. Specimen: PBMCs. These receptors came from a woman aged 40 to 55 in good health and CMV-seronegative. The CDR3 runs from the conserved cysteine through the conserved F or W. D genes are given only for firm matches. Clone sizes are given selectively: once, few, many, or a class where the clone is expanded.

J,V,D,size,DNA,CDR3
TRBJ2-2,TRBV2,-,once,TGTGCCAGCAGTGAAAGCGCGAACACCGGGGAGCTGTTTTTT,CASSESANTGELFF
TRBJ2-1,TRBV5-4,-,-,TGTGCCAGCAGCTTGGTAGGGGCCAATGAGCAGTTCTTC,CASSLVGANEQFF
TRBJ2-1,TRBV7-2,TRBD1,-,TGTGCCAGCAGCTTAGACAGGGGTAACGTATACAATGAGCAGTTCTTC,CASSLDRGNVYNEQFF
TRBJ2-3,TRBV7-2,-,-,TGTGCCAGCAGCTTAGTACAGACCACAGATACGCAGTATTTT,CASSLVQTTDTQYF
TRBJ1-1,TRBV7-6,TRBD1,-,TGTGCCAGCAGCTTAGGACAGGGCACTGAAGCTTTCTTT,CASSLGQGTEAFF
TRBJ2-2,TRBV6-4,-,many,TGTGCCAGCAGCCCTAGACAGGAAAGCACCGGGGAGCTGTTTTTT,CASSPRQESTGELFF
TRBJ2-3,TRBV4-1,-,few,TGCGCCAGCAGCCAAGTTATTCGGGGTCCCCTCACAGATACGCAGTATTTT,CASSQVIRGPLTDTQYF
TRBJ1-1,TRBV5-1,TRBD1,-,TGCGCCAGCAGCTTGGGGGGACAGATGAACACTGAAGCTTTCTTT,CASSLGGQMNTEAFF
TRBJ2-5,TRBV13,TRBD1,-,TGTGCCAGCAGCTCCGGGACAGGGGGCTTCGAGACCCAGTACTTC,CASSSGTGGFETQYF
TRBJ2-3,TRBV4-2,-,once,TGTGCCAGCAGCCAAGTCTTAGACAGGACCACAGATACGCAGTATTTT,CASSQVLDRTTDTQYF
TRBJ2-1,TRBV7-2,TRBD2,-,TGTGCCAGCAGCTTAAACAGCGGGGGGGCCTCCTACAATGAGCAGTTCTTC,CASSLNSGGASYNEQFF
TRBJ1-4,TRBV6-5,-,-,TGTGCCAGCAGATCGACCCCCGGGAGTAATGAAAAACTGTTTTTT,CASRSTPGSNEKLFF
TRBJ1-1,TRBV4-1,TRBD1,medium-sized,TGCGCCAGCAGCCACCGGGACAGTAGTCGCACTGAAGCTTTCTTT,CASSHRDSSRTEAFF
TRBJ1-6,TRBV4-2,TRBD1,-,TGTGCCAGCAGCCACCGAATGGACAGGACTATTACACCCCTCCACTTT,CASSHRMDRTITPLHF
TRBJ2-1,TRBV15,TRBD1,-,TGTGCCACCAGCAGCGACAGGGGTTATGAGCAGTTCTTC,CATSSDRGYEQFF
TRBJ1-1,TRBV6-5,-,-,TGTGCCAGCAGTTACATCAGGAAAAGGTCTGAAGCTTTCTTT,CASSYIRKRSEAFF
TRBJ2-2,TRBV6-1,-,few,TGTGCCAGCAGTGAGACAGCGAACACCGGGGAGCTGTTTTTT,CASSETANTGELFF
TRBJ2-1,TRBV25-1,TRBD2,-,TGTGCCAGCACCTGGTTGACTAGCGATTACAATGAGCAGTTCTTC,CASTWLTSDYNEQFF
TRBJ2-7,TRBV21-1,-,once,TGTGCCAGCAGCAAAGCTGAGAACCCGATATACGAGCAGTACTTC,CASSKAENPIYEQYF
TRBJ2-1,TRBV19,-,-,TGTGCCAGTAGTCCCCCAGGGGCGGGCTCCTACAATGAGCAGTTCTTC,CASSPPGAGSYNEQFF
TRBJ2-3,TRBV5-4,-,few,TGTGCCAGCAGCCCTGACTGGACACGTGCCACAGATACGCAGTATTTT,CASSPDWTRATDTQYF
TRBJ2-7,TRBV10-3,TRBD2,-,TGTGCCATCAGTTTCCTAGCGGGAACATACGAGCAGTACTTC,CAISFLAGTYEQYF
TRBJ1-1,TRBV11-2,-,-,TGTGCCAGTGGGGACAACCCTGAAGCTTTCTTT,CASGDNPEAFF
TRBJ1-2,TRBV11-3,TRBD1,-,TGTGCCAGCAGCTTAGTAGGGGGCGGCTATGGCTACACCTTC,CASSLVGGGYGYTF
TRBJ2-7,TRBV25-1,TRBD1,-,TGTGCCAGCAGTGATTACAGGGGCTACGAGCAGTACTTC,CASSDYRGYEQYF
TRBJ2-7,TRBV19,-,once,TGTGCCAGTAGTGTGGACACACGCTACGAGCAGTACTTC,CASSVDTRYEQYF
TRBJ2-5,TRBV5-1,-,-,TGCGCCAGCAGCTTATATCGGGGTGGGGAGACCCAGTACTTC,CASSLYRGGETQYF
TRBJ2-7,TRBV6-5,TRBD2,-,TGTGCCAGCAGTTACTCACAAGGAGGGACTAGCTACGAGCAGTACTTC,CASSYSQGGTSYEQYF
TRBJ2-2,TRBV5-1,-,-,TGCGCCAGCAGCCGAGGGTTGCGGGAGCTGTTTTTT,CASSRGLRELFF
TRBJ2-7,TRBV7-3,TRBD2,-,TGTGCCAGCAGCGTCCTAGCGGGGCTACCCTACGAGCAGTACTTC,CASSVLAGLPYEQYF
TRBJ1-5,TRBV6-5,TRBD1,-,TGTGCCAGCAGTTCAGGGGGCGGAAGTCAGCCCCAGCATTTT,CASSSGGGSQPQHF
TRBJ2-5,TRBV11-3,TRBD2,-,TGTGCCAGCAGCCCCACTAGCGGCCAAGAGACCCAGTACTTC,CASSPTSGQETQYF
TRBJ2-3,TRBV2,TRBD1,-,TGTGCCAGCAGTAGGACAGGGTTGGGAACAGATACGCAGTATTTT,CASSRTGLGTDTQYF
TRBJ2-1,TRBV9,TRBD2,-,TGTGCCAGCAGCGTAGGACTAGCGCCAAACAATGAGCAGTTCTTC,CASSVGLAPNNEQFF
TRBJ2-7,TRBV19,-,-,TGTGCCAGTAGTATCGGGACCTCAGGGGGAGGTTACGAGCAGTACTTC,CASSIGTSGGGYEQYF
TRBJ2-4,TRBV2,-,-,TGTGCCAGCAGTGCCGGTCTAGCCAAAAACATTCAGTACTTC,CASSAGLAKNIQYF
TRBJ1-2,TRBV19,TRBD1,few,TGTGCCAGTAGTTGGACAGGGGTTAACTATGGCTACACCTTC,CASSWTGVNYGYTF
TRBJ1-1,TRBV2,-,few,TGTGCCAGCAGTCGTCCCACTGAAGCTTTCTTT,CASSRPTEAFF
TRBJ2-7,TRBV11-2,TRBD1,-,TGTGCCCCCATGGACAGGGGCCACGAGCAGTACTTC,CAPMDRGHEQYF
TRBJ2-7,TRBV28,TRBD1,-,TGTGCCAGCAGTTCCGGGACAGGGGGTATCTACGAGCAGTACTTC,CASSSGTGGIYEQYF
TRBJ2-2,TRBV6-1,TRBD1,once,TGTGCCAGCAGAGAACAGGGGGCTATCGTCGGGGAGCTGTTTTTT,CASREQGAIVGELFF
TRBJ2-7,TRBV23-1,-,-,TGCGCCAGCAGTCATCAATGTCCAGCGGTTCACGAGCAGTACTTC,CASSHQCPAVHEQYF